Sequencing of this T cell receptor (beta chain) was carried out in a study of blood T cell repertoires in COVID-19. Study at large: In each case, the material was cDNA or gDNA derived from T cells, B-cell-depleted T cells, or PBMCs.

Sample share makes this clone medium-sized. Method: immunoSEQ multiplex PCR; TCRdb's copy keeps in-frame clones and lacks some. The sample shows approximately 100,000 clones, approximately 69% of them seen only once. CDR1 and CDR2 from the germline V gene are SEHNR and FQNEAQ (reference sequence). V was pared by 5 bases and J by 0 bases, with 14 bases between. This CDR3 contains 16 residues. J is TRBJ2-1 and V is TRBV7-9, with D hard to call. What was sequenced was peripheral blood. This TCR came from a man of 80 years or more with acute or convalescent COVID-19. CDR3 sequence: CASSPRRYRSYNEQFF. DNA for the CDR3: TGTGCCAGCAGCCCCCGCCGGTATCGCTCCTACAATGAGCAGTTCTTC.